A single sample is the source of the 4 T cell receptor beta chains below, sequenced in a study of graft-versus-host responses after intestinal transplantation. No antigen has been assigned to these receptors. Method: immunoSEQ multiplex PCR; TCRdb's copy keeps in-frame clones and lacks some. The profile shows some 85,000 clones, less than 95% of them singletons. The starting material was unstimulated CD8+ T cells sorted from spleen or lymph node cells, obtained before transplant. All receptors derive from a human donor who was the organ donor for an intestinal transplant.

The chain has TRBV29-1 and TRBJ2-3; 7 positions agree with TRBD1. V trimming: 7 bases; J trimming: 3 bases; junction bases outside the gene matches: 7. Germline V gene sequence: CDR1 SQVTM, CDR2 ANQGSEA. The CDR3 runs 13 residues. DNA of the CDR3: TGCAGCGCAGGGACAGCCCGGACAGATACGCAGTATTTT. This gives the protein CSAGTARTDTQYF.

V and J are TRBV29-1 and TRBJ1-2; 9 nucleotides agree with TRBD1. The CDR3 sequence is 12 residues long. The germline V gene encodes CDR1 SQVTM and CDR2 ANQGSEA. Trimming at V came to 5 bases and at J to 11 bases, leaving 9 bases not matched to a gene. The CDR3 spells CSVPHRGRGYTF. The CDR3, as DNA: TGCAGCGTTCCACACAGGGGGCGCGGGTACACCTTC.

The chain links TRBV19 to TRBJ1-2; D might be TRBD1 (6 bases). CDR3 length equals 14 residues. The ends were cut back, 3 bases at V and 4 bases at J, with 12 bases in the middle. Germline loops: CDR1 LNHDA, CDR2 SQIVND (reference sequence). The CDR3 DNA is TGTGCCAGTAGTATCGGGACAATGGCCTATGGCTACACCTTC. The encoded protein is CASSIGTMAYGYTF.

V is TRBV2 and J is TRBJ2-4, with a possible D match to TRBD1 (6 bases). Per germline, CDR1 SNHLY and CDR2 FYNNEI. V gave up 9 bases and J gave up 0 bases, with 18 bases separating them. The length of the CDR3 is 16 residues. DNA of the CDR3: TGTGCCAGGTCCGCTAAAGGGGGAAAAGCCAAAAACATTCAGTACTTC. Its translation: CARSAKGGKAKNIQYF.